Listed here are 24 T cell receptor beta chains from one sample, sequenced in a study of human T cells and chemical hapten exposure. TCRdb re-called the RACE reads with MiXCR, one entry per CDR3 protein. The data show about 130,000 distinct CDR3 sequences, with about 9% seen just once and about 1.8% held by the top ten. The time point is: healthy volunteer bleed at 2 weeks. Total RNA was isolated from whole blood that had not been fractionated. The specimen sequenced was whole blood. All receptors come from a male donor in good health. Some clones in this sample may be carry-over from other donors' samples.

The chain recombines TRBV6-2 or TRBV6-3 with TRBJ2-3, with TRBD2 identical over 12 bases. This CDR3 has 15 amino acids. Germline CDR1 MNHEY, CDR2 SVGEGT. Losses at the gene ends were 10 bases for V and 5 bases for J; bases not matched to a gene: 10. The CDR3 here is CATTLAGGQIDTQYF. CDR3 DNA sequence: TGTGCCACCACTCTAGCGGGGGGGCAGATAGATACGCAGTATTTT.

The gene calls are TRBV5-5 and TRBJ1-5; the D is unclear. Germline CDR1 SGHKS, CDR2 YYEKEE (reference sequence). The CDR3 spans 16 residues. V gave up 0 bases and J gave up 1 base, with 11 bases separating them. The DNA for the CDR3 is TGTGCCAGCAGCTTGGAACCCTTTCGGAGCAATCAGCCCCAGCATTTT. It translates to CASSLEPFRSNQPQHF. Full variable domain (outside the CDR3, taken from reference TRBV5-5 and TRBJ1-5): DAGVTQSPTHLIKTRGQQVTLRCSPISGHKSVSWYQQVLGQGPQFIFQYYEKEERGRGNFPDRFSARQFPNYSSELNVNALLLGDSALYLCASSLEPFRSNQPQHFGDGTRLSIL.

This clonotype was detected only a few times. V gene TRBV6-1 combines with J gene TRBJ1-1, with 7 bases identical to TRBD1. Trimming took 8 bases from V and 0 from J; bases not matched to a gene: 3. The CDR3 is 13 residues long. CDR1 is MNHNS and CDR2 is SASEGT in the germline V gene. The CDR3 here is CASGTDLNTEAFF. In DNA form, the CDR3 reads TGTGCCAGCGGGACAGACCTGAACACTGAAGCTTTCTTT.

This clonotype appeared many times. The DNA for the CDR3 is TGCGCCAGCACCCAGGACGTCATCTATGGCTACACCTTC. It encodes CASTQDVIYGYTF. The chain uses TRBV10-2 and TRBJ1-2; D gene uncertain. This CDR3 region has 13 residues. CDR1 is WSHSY, CDR2 SAAADI, per germline. Trimming removed 7 bases at V and 4 bases at J, with 13 bases between.

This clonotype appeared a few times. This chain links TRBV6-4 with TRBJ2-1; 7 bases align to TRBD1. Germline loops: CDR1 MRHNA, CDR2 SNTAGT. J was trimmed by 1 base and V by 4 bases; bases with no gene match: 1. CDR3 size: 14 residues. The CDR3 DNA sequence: TGTGCCAGCAGTGGGGGACAGTCCTACAATGAGCAGTTCTTC. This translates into CASSGGQSYNEQFF.

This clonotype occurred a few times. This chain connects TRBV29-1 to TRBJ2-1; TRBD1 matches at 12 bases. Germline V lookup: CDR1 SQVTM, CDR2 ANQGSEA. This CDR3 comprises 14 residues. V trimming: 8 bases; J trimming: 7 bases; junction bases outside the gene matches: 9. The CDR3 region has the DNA TGCAGCTCTGGGGGGGACAGGGGGCTAAATGAGCAGTTCTTC. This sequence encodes CSSGGDRGLNEQFF.

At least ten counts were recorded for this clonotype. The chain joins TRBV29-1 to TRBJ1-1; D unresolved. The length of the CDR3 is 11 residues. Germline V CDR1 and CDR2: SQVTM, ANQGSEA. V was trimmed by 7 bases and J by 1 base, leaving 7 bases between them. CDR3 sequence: CSGSSNTEAFF. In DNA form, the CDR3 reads TGCAGCGGATCTTCGAACACTGAAGCTTTCTTT.

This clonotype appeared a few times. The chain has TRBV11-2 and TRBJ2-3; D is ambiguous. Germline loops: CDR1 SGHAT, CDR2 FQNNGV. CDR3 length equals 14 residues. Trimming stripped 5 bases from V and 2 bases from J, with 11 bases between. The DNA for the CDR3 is TGTGCCAGCAGCCGACAACTATTCACAGATACGCAGTATTTT. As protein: CASSRQLFTDTQYF.

CDR3 bases: TGTGCCAGCAGCGGACCGAACGGGGAGCTGTTTTTT. This codes for CASSGPNGELFF. The chain couples TRBV6-1 to TRBJ2-2; D is uncertain. The CDR3 has 12 residues. The V end lost 6 bases, the J end lost 7 bases, and 9 bases lay between the germline ends. The V gene's germline CDR1 is MNHNS and CDR2 SASEGT.

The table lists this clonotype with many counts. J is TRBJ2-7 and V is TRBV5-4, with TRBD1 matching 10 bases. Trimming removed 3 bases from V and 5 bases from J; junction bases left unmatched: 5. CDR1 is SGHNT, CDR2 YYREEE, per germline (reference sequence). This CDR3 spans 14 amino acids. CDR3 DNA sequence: TGTGCCAGCAGCTCGGGACAGGGGTTTAACGAGCAGTACTTC. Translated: CASSSGQGFNEQYF.

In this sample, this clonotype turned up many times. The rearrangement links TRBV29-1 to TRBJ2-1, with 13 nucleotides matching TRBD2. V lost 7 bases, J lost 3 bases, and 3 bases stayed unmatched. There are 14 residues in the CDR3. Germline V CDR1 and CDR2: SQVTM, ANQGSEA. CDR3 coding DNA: TGCAGCGGGGGACTAGCGGGACACTACAATGAGCAGTTCTTC. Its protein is CSGGLAGHYNEQFF.

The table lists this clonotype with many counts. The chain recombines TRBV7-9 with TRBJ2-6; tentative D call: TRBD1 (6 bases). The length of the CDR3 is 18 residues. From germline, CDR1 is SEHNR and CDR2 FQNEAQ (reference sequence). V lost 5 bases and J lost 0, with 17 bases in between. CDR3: CASSTQDSSHSGANVLTF. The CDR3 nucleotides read TGTGCCAGCAGCACCCAGGACAGTTCTCACTCTGGGGCCAACGTCCTGACTTTC.

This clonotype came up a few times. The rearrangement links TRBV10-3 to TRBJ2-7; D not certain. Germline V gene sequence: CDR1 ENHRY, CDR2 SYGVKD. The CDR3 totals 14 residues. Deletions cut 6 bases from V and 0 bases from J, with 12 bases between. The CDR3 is CAIRKEISSYEQYF. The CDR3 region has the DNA TGTGCCATCAGGAAGGAGATTAGCTCCTACGAGCAGTACTTC.

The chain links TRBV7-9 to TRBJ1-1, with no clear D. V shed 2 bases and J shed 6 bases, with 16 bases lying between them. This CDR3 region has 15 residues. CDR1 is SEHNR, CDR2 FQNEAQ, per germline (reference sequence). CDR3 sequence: CASSLQPLEFAEAFF. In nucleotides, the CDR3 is TGTGCCAGCAGCTTACAACCACTGGAGTTTGCTGAAGCTTTCTTT.

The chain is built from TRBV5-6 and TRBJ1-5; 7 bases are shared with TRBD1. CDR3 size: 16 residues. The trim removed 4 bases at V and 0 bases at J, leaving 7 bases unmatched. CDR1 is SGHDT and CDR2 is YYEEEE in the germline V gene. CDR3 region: CASSDGTDYSNQPQHF. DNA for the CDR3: TGTGCCAGCAGCGACGGGACAGACTATAGCAATCAGCCCCAGCATTTT.

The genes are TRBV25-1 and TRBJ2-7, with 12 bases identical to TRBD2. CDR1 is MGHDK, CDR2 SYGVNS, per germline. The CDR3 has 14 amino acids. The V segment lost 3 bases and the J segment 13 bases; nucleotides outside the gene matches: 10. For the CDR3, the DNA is TGTGCCAGCAGTGATCCGGGACTAGCGGGCGTTATCTACTTC. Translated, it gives CASSDPGLAGVIYF.

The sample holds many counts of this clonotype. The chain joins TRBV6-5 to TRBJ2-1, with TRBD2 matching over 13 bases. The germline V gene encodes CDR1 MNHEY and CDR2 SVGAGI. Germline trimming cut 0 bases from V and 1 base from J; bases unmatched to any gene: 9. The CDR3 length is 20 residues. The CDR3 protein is CASSYSRLAGGIVSYNEQFF. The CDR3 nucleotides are TGTGCCAGCAGTTACTCCCGACTAGCGGGAGGAATCGTGTCCTACAATGAGCAGTTCTTC.

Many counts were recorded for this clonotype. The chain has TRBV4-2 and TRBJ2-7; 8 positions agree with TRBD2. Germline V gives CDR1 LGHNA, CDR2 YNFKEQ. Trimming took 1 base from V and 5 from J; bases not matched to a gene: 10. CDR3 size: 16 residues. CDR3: CASSQAWVSGEDEQYF. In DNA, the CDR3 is TGTGCCAGCAGCCAAGCTTGGGTTAGCGGGGAAGACGAGCAGTACTTC.

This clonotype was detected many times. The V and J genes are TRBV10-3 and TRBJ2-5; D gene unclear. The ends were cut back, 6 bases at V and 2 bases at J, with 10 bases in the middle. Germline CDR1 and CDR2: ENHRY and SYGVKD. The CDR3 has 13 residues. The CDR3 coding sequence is TGTGCCATCAGGGCTGACTCACAAGAGACCCAGTACTTC. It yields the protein CAIRADSQETQYF.

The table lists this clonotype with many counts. The DNA of the CDR3 is TGTGCCAGCAGTTACTCGGGCAGCTCCTACAATGAGCAGTTCTTC. Translated: CASSYSGSSYNEQFF. The chain combines TRBV6-5 with TRBJ2-1; D ambiguous. The CDR3 has 15 amino acids. Germline V lookup: CDR1 MNHEY, CDR2 SVGAGI. V lost 0 bases to trimming and J lost 0 bases, with 6 bases between them.

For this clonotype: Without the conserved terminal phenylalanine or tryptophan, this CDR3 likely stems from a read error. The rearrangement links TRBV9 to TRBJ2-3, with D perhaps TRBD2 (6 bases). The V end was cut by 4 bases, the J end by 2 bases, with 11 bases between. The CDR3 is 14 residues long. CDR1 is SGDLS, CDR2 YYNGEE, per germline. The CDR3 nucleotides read TGTGCCAGCAGCTCGGAGGGATCCACAGATACGCAGTATTAT. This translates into CASSSEGSTDTQYY.

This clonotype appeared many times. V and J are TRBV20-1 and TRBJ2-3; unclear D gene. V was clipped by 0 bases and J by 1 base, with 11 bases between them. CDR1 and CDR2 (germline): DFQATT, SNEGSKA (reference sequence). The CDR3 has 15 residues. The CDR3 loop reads CSARDYPGGTDTQYF. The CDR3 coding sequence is TGCAGTGCTAGAGATTACCCAGGAGGCACAGATACGCAGTATTTT.

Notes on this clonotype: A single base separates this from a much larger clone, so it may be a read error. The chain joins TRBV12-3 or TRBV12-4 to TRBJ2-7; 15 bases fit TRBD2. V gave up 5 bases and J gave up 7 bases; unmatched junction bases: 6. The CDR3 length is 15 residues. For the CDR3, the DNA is TGTGCCAGCAGTGCCGGGACTAGCGGGAGGAGTGAGCAGTACTTC. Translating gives CASSAGTSGRSEQYF.

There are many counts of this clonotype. The CDR3 sequence: CSASPNGPHYEQYF. The CDR3 region has the DNA TGCAGTGCTAGTCCCAATGGACCCCACTACGAGCAGTACTTC. The V and J genes are TRBV20-1 and TRBJ2-7; D is uncertain. There are 14 residues in the CDR3. Germline values: CDR1 DFQATT, CDR2 SNEGSKA (reference sequence). The V gene lost 3 bases and the J gene lost 3 bases, with 15 bases spanning the gap.